This TCR beta chain was captured by sequencing in a study of cytomegalovirus exposure and HLA in healthy donors. About the research overall: Researchers found that about 82% of under 450 genotyped donors fell within the Caucasian-associated ancestry cluster. Whole-study results and caveats: The presence/absence work took it that sequencing depth was about the same across donors. The authors later found HLA-associated TCR beta chains more clonally expanded than equally common others. Many donors shared some public TCRs, even though most TCR sequences were rare.

This clone has just one count. Its target is unknown. The PCR contained 60 Vbeta and 13 Jbeta primers. The assay was immunoSEQ multiplex PCR, and TCRdb's table has in-frame clones only and misses some. The repertoire consists of about 150,000 clones, with just under 70% occurring once and the leading ten covering about 4.7%. The receptor was isolated from a man in his 60s in good health and CMV-seronegative. What was sequenced was PBMCs.

The CDR3 is CASRQGSNTGELFF. CDR3 bases: TGTGCCAGTCGACAGGGGTCGAACACCGGGGAGCTGTTTTTT. The chain couples TRBV19 to TRBJ2-2; TRBD1 aligns across 8 bases. Germline loops: CDR1 LNHDA, CDR2 SQIVND (reference sequence). J was trimmed by 0 bases and V by 8 bases; bases with no gene match: 2. The CDR3 runs 14 residues.